The source of this T cell receptor beta chain is a study of blood T cells in healthy people across ages. This clonotype was counted only a few times. Its specificity is not known. Study-level findings and limits: Measured against age, TCR beta diversity per million T cells decreased in a roughly linear manner. The CMV status of each donor remained undetermined, and this could have confounded shifts in expanded clonotypes.

With a J-beta primer mix and a sample-barcoded 5' primer, a second PCR ran 7 to 11 cycles. Each CDR3 protein is one row after TCRdb ran MiXCR on the 5' RACE reads. The data show some 800,000 distinct CDR3 sequences, with roughly 25% seen just once and around 3.6% held by the top ten. These records were also assigned to another study, of T cells of mothers and their children. That study adds: Sequencing returned over 10 million TCR beta CDR3 reads per mother and 3 million to 3.5 million per child.

Material for sequencing was blood. This clonotype originated in a boy aged 5-17 years in good health.

CDR3 nucleotides: TGTGCCAGCAGAGACCTGGGGGCCCACGAGCAGTACTTC. Protein sequence: CASRDLGAHEQYF. The rearrangement uses TRBV6-5 and TRBJ2-7; D might be TRBD1 (6 bases). The CDR3 totals 13 residues. Germline assignment: CDR1 MNHEY and CDR2 SVGAGI. Trimming left V 6 bases short and J 5 bases short, with 14 bases between.